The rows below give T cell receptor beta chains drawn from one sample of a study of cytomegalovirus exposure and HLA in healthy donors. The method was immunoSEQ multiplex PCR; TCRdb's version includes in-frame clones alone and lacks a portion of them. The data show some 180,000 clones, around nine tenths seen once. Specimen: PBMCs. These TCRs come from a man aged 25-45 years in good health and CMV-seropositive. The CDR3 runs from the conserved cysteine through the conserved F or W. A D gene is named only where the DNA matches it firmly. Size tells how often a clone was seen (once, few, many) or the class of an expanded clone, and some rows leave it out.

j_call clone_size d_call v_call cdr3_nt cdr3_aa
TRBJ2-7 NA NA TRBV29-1 TGCAGCGCCGATCAGGGAGACAACGAGCAGTACTTC CSADQGDNEQYF
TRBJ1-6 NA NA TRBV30 TGTGCCTGGAGTGTGTGGGTATCACCCCTCCACTTT CAWSVWVSPLHF
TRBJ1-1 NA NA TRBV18 TGTGCCAGCTTAGTAGGGCCGGACACTGAAGCTTTCTTT CASLVGPDTEAFF
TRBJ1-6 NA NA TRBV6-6 TGTGCCAGCAGATCTCACCAGACAGTGGGTAATTCACCCCTCCACTTT CASRSHQTVGNSPLHF
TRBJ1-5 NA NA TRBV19 TGTGCCAGCGGGTGGATCAATCAGCCCCAGCATTTT CASGWINQPQHF
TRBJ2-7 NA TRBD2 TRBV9 TGTGCCAGCAGCCCCCCGGGACTAGCGGGAGTCTTATACGAGCAGTACTTC CASSPPGLAGVLYEQYF
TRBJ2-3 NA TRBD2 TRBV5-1 TGCGCCAGCAGCATAAGACTAGCGGGTGGGTTAAGCGGTTTCACAGATACGCAGTATTTT CASSIRLAGGLSGFTDTQYF
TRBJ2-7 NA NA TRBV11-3 TGTGCCAGCAGCCCAACGGGACCGCGGGGCGAGCAGTACTTC CASSPTGPRGEQYF
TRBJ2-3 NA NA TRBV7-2 TGTGCCAGCAGCTTAGCGGGGGTCTTCACAGATACGCAGTATTTT CASSLAGVFTDTQYF
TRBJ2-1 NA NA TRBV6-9 TGTGCCAGCAGTTATGATCGGACAGCTGGATACAATGAGCAGTTCTTC CASSYDRTAGYNEQFF
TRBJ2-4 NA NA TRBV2 TGTGCCACCTCCAGGACAGTCATAGCCAAAAACATTCAGTACTTC CATSRTVIAKNIQYF
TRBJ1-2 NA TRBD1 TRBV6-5 TGTGCCAGCAGTTCCGACAGGGTGCGGGGCTACACCTTC CASSSDRVRGYTF
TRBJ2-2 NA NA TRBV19 TGTGCCAGTAGTCTCAGGGGCAACACCGGGGAGCTGTTTTTT CASSLRGNTGELFF
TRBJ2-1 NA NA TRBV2 TGTGCCAGCAGACGGGAGAATCCCTACAATGAGCAGTTCTTC CASRRENPYNEQFF
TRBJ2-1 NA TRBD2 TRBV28 TGTGCCAGCAGTCCGGGACTAGCGGGCCCCGGCCCTTACAATGAGCAGTTCTTC CASSPGLAGPGPYNEQFF
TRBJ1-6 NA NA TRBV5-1 TGCGCCAGCAGCCGATGGGGAGGCAGGGGAGACTCACCCCTCCACTTT CASSRWGGRGDSPLHF
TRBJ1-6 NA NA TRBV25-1 TGTGCCAGCAGTGAATCTAGGAATTCACCCCTCCACTTT CASSESRNSPLHF
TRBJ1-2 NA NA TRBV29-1 TGCAGCGTGGTGGACAGCTATGGCTACACCTTC CSVVDSYGYTF
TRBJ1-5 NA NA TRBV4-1 TGCGCCAGCAGCCACCTTAATCAGCCCCAGCATTTT CASSHLNQPQHF
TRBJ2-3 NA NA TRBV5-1 TGCGCCAGCAGCTCATGGTCCACAGATACGCAGTATTTT CASSSWSTDTQYF
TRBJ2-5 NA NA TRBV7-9 TGTGCCAGCAGCCCCCAGTTCCTTGGGACCCAGTACTTC CASSPQFLGTQYF
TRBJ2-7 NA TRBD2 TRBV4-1 TGCGCCAGCAGCCAAGATCGTCCGGGACTAGTTTCCTACGAGCAGTACTTC CASSQDRPGLVSYEQYF
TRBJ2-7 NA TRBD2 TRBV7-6 TGTGCCAGCAGCCCCGGATGGACTAGCGGGACCTACGAGCAGTACTTC CASSPGWTSGTYEQYF
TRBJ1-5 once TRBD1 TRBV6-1 TGTGCCAGCACCACGGACAGGGTAGACAATCAGCCCCAGCATTTT CASTTDRVDNQPQHF
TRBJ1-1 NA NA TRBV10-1 TGCGCCAGCATGACAGGGAACACTGAAGCTTTCTTT CASMTGNTEAFF
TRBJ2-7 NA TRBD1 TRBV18 TGTGCCAGCTCACCCACACCGCCGGGACAGGGGGCTCGCGAGCAGTACTTC CASSPTPPGQGAREQYF
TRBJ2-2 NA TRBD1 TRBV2 TGTGCCAGCAGCTCTGGGACAGAAGGCGGGGAGCTGTTTTTT CASSSGTEGGELFF